Listed below are T cell receptor beta chains from one sample, sequenced in a study of regulatory T cells in long-lasting Graves disease. MiXCR, run by TCRdb on the multiplex PCR reads, gives a single entry per CDR3 protein. The sample yields some 370,000 distinct CDR3 sequences, roughly 24% seen once. Source: peripheral blood mononuclear cells (PBMCs), taken when the disease was refractory, from a patient treated with antithyroid drugs. These receptors came from a woman aged 40 to 55 with Graves disease. The CDR3 runs from the conserved cysteine through the conserved F or W. D genes are given only for firm matches. Where a row states a size, it is once, few, many or the class of an expanded clone; other rows omit it.

TRBJ2-7 TRBV7-9 . few TGTGCCAGCAGCTCACGGGTCTCCGAGCAGTACTTC CASSSRVSEQYF
TRBJ2-7 TRBV11-2 . many TGTGCCAGCAGCTTAGACCCGCTCTCCTACGAGCAGTACTTC CASSLDPLSYEQYF
TRBJ2-3 TRBV5-5 . . TGTGCCAGCAGCTACTACCTGGGAAGTACAGATACGCAGTATTTT CASSYYLGSTDTQYF
TRBJ1-1 TRBV28 . many TGTGCCAGCAGTCTATTAGGGGGGACTGAAGCTTTCTTT CASSLLGGTEAFF
TRBJ1-6 TRBV12-3/TRBV12-4 TRBD1 many TGTGCCAGCAGAGACAGGGGCTCCTATAATTCACCCCTCCACTTT CASRDRGSYNSPLHF
TRBJ1-4 TRBV7-9 TRBD1 many TGTGCCAGCAGCTCGTCCGGGACAGGGGGCGAAAAACTGTTTTTT CASSSSGTGGEKLFF
TRBJ2-2 TRBV5-1 . . TGCGCCAGCAACGACAAAGGGGCCTCGGGCACCGGGGAGCTGTTTTTT CASNDKGASGTGELFF
TRBJ2-7 TRBV6-1 TRBD1 few TGTGCCAGCAGTGCGCCGGGACAGGGGAAGGCCTACGAGCAGTACTTC CASSAPGQGKAYEQYF
TRBJ1-1 TRBV9 . . TGTGCCAGCAGCGGTGGGGTCGGGCTACGTGAAGCTTTCTTT CASSGGVGLREAFF
TRBJ2-1 TRBV7-9 . few TGTGCCAGCAGCTTAGTTATCTCCTACAATGAGCAGTTCTTC CASSLVISYNEQFF
TRBJ2-5 TRBV20-1 TRBD2 . TGCAGTGCCTGGGACTACCAGGAGACCCAGTACTTC CSAWDYQETQYF